Included here is one T cell receptor (beta chain) sequence, with context. TCRdb independently ran MiXCR on the 5' RACE reads; one entry per CDR3 protein. The table includes about 64,000 distinct CDR3 sequences, about 17% detected once. The data are from a study of early T cells in non-severe SARS-CoV-2 infection. Trimming took off 5 bases at V and 2 bases at J, with 16 bases between the two ends. The CDR3 totals 15 residues. Germline V CDR1 and CDR2: SGHTA, FQGNSA. Sequenced here: whole blood, sampled at baseline. This rearrangement joins TRBV7-2 to TRBJ2-7; D not resolved. This clonotype was sampled from an adult who was a healthcare worker with PCR-confirmed SARS-CoV-2 infection or an uninfected control (not recorded which). CDR3: CASSPRSASTYEQYF. The CDR3 DNA follows: TGTGCCAGCAGCCCGAGGAGCGCCTCTACCTACGAGCAGTACTTC.